The T cell receptor beta chain described here comes from a study of shared clonotypes between healthy human individuals. As concerns this clone: Its target is unknown.

Libraries were prepared by immunoSEQ multiplex PCR; TCRdb keeps only in-frame clonotypes and omits some of them. Of about 1.1 million clones listed, about 80% are singletons. Study-wide results and limits: Sampling covered nothing but blood. Tissue TCR repertoires likely differ from those found in blood.

Germline values: CDR1 SGHAT, CDR2 FQNNGV. V dropped 6 bases and J dropped 3; count of bases not matched to a gene: 11. The CDR3 covers 16 residues. This clonotype originated in a man younger than 35 in good health. Some clones in this sample may be carry-over from other donors' samples. The material sequenced was memory CD4+ T cells from PBMCs. Regarding subset: CD45RA-negative fraction. The chain links TRBV11-2 to TRBJ2-7; 10 nucleotides agree with TRBD1. The DNA of the CDR3 is TGTGCCAGCAGTCCCCTTAGGGGACAGGGGTTCTACGAGCAGTACTTC. It translates to CASSPLRGQGFYEQYF.